The 14 T cell receptor beta chains below come from one sample, sequenced in a study of T cells in Graves' hyperthyroidism and ophthalmopathy. Amplification of TCR beta CDR3 regions used RNA as the template. TCR CDR3 regions were first amplified by RT-PCR with HTBI primers. TCRdb redid the calling of the multiplex PCR reads with MiXCR, one entry per CDR3 protein. The sample carries fewer than 450,000 distinct CDR3 sequences, roughly 20% recorded once. The source material was blood. Receptor source: a man between 18 and 29 years old with Graves' ophthalmopathy.

This clonotype showed up many times. The chain recombines TRBV2 with TRBJ1-5; D possibly corresponds to TRBD1 (6 bases). CDR3 size: 17 residues. Trimming pared 1 base from V and 5 bases from J, leaving 18 bases between. Germline loops: CDR1 SNHLY, CDR2 FYNNEI. The CDR3 is CASSEGIQGPRHQPQHF. Written as DNA, the CDR3 is TGTGCCAGCAGTGAAGGGATCCAGGGGCCACGCCATCAGCCCCAGCATTTT.

This clonotype has a count of ten or more. The chain employs TRBV2 and TRBJ2-1; TRBD2 matches at 12 bases. The CDR3 runs 16 residues. Germline assignment: CDR1 SNHLY and CDR2 FYNNEI. V was clipped by 5 bases and J by 5 bases; unmatched bases: 7. The CDR3, as DNA: TGTGCCAGCAGTTCCATACTAGCGGGGGGCAACAATGAGCAGTTCTTC. Its protein product is CASSSILAGGNNEQFF.

This clonotype was recorded many times. This chain connects TRBV9 to TRBJ2-7; possible D gene TRBD1, 6 bases. V lost 0 bases and J lost 6, with 13 bases in between. The CDR3 has 14 amino acids. Per the germline V gene, CDR1 is SGDLS and CDR2 is YYNGEE. CDR3 sequence reads: CASSVGTALSEQYF. In DNA form, the CDR3 reads TGTGCCAGCAGCGTAGGGACAGCTCTTTCCGAGCAGTACTTC.

Ten or more counts support this clonotype. This chain joins TRBV7-2 and TRBJ1-1; D is possibly TRBD1 (6 bases). Germline V gives CDR1 SGHTA, CDR2 FQGNSA. The CDR3 sequence is 11 residues long. Trimming stripped 8 bases from V and 6 bases from J, with 10 bases between. CDR3 in amino acids: CASFGGPEAFF. The CDR3 DNA reads TGTGCCAGCTTTGGGGGCCCTGAAGCTTTCTTT.

The genes are TRBV5-1 and TRBJ2-3; D is uncertain. Germline CDR1 reads SGHRS; CDR2 reads YFSETQ. The V end lost 1 base, the J end lost 0 bases, and 12 bases lay between the germline ends. The CDR3 is 16 residues long. In DNA, the CDR3 is TGCGCCAGCAGCTTGTACCATACGTCTAGCACAGATACGCAGTATTTT. This gives the protein CASSLYHTSSTDTQYF.

The CDR3 reads CSARDISGQNYGYTF. CDR3 bases: TGCAGTGCTAGAGATATCAGCGGCCAGAACTATGGCTACACCTTC. The chain carries TRBV20-1 and TRBJ1-2; D is unclear. The CDR3 has 15 residues. V was trimmed by 0 bases and J by 2 bases, leaving 13 bases between them. Germline CDR1 reads DFQATT; CDR2 reads SNEGSKA (reference sequence).

This clonotype has only a few counts. One junction end does not reproduce the germline sequence, and a read error may be involved. The chain is built from TRBV3-1 and TRBJ1-2; no reliable D call. The CDR3 is 15 residues long. Germline CDR1 LGHDT, CDR2 YNNKEL (reference sequence). The DNA for the CDR3 is TGTGCCAGCAGCCAATTGGTGGGGTTGAACTATGACTACACCTTC. Translating gives CASSQLVGLNYDYTF.

This clonotype is labeled as medium-sized. The genes are TRBV18 and TRBJ1-2, with D possibly being TRBD1 (5 bases). V was pared by 3 bases and J by 7 bases, with 15 bases between. The CDR3 is 14 amino acids. Germline values: CDR1 KGHSH, CDR2 LQKENI. In DNA, the CDR3 is TGTGCCAGCTCACCGGGGACGTCCGTGCGTGGCTACACCTTC. Protein: CASSPGTSVRGYTF.

The chain has TRBV20-1 and TRBJ2-1, with TRBD2 identical over 10 bases. CDR3 length: 14 amino acids. Germline loops: CDR1 DFQATT, CDR2 SNEGSKA (reference sequence). V gave up 5 bases and J gave up 12 bases; unmatched junction bases: 13. The CDR3 here is CSAVTSGSSGWQFF. The CDR3, as DNA: TGCAGTGCTGTGACTAGCGGGTCAAGTGGATGGCAGTTCTTC.

This clonotype was observed at least ten times. The chain carries TRBV28 and TRBJ1-2; D call uncertain. V was cut by 1 base and J by 4 bases, with 10 bases left in between. CDR3 length: 14 residues. Germline-derived CDR1 and CDR2 are MDHEN and SYDVKM. CDR3 amino acids: CASSLFGVSYGYTF. DNA for the CDR3: TGTGCCAGCAGTTTATTCGGGGTCAGCTATGGCTACACCTTC.

The table lists this clonotype with a few counts. J is TRBJ2-5 and V is TRBV5-1; TRBD2 matches 11 bases. Looked up from germline, CDR1 is SGHRS and CDR2 is YFSETQ. CDR3 length: 16 residues. Trimming took 7 bases from V and 2 from J; bases not matched to a gene: 10. The CDR3 region is CASSSSGGPVQETQYF. The CDR3 DNA is TGCGCCAGCTCCTCTAGCGGGGGGCCCGTACAAGAGACCCAGTACTTC.

This clonotype has more than one count but fewer than ten. The chain links TRBV7-3 to TRBJ2-3; 7 nucleotides align to TRBD1. Losses at the gene ends were 2 bases for V and 4 bases for J; bases not matched to a gene: 3. The CDR3 covers 14 residues. Germline CDR1 reads SGHTA; CDR2 reads FQGTGA. CDR3 residues: CASSLGTEADTQYF. CDR3 in DNA: TGTGCCAGCAGCTTAGGGACAGAGGCAGATACGCAGTATTTT.

This clonotype was detected only a few times. The chain couples TRBV6-1 to TRBJ2-1; tentative D call: TRBD2 (6 bases). Germline-derived CDR1 and CDR2 are MNHNS and SASEGT. There are 15 residues in the CDR3. V was trimmed by 6 bases and J by 2 bases, leaving 14 bases between them. CDR3 nucleotide sequence: TGTGCCAGCAGCCCCTGGGGGGAGCCCTACAATGAGCAGTTCTTC. It specifies CASSPWGEPYNEQFF.

This clonotype has at least ten counts. The V and J genes are TRBV3-1 and TRBJ1-1, with D possibly TRBD1 on 6 matching bases. Per germline, CDR1 LGHDT and CDR2 YNNKEL (reference sequence). There are 15 residues in the CDR3. The germline V and J ends were trimmed by 0 bases and 4 bases, with 12 bases remaining between them. Here the CDR3 reads CASSQDPRTATEAFF. As DNA, the CDR3 is TGTGCCAGCAGCCAAGATCCGAGGACAGCCACTGAAGCTTTCTTT.